This is a list of T cell receptor beta chains from one sample in a study of shared clonotypes between healthy human individuals. Here immunoSEQ multiplex PCR was the method, and the copy in TCRdb shows in-frame clones only, minus some. The repertoire holds 500,000 to 650,000 clones, with 70% to 80% as singletons. Input material: PBMCs. These receptors were taken from a middle-aged woman in good health. Some clones in this sample may be carry-over from other donors' samples. CDR3s include the opening cysteine and the closing phenylalanine or tryptophan.

v_gene: TRBV7-2
j_gene: TRBJ1-4
CDR3aa: CASSLESPGSSNEKLFF

v_gene: TRBV6-1
j_gene: TRBJ2-7
CDR3aa: CASSQRTYEQYF

v_gene: TRBV28
j_gene: TRBJ2-3
CDR3aa: CASSFLGLAGTLPPDTQYF

v_gene: TRBV6-5
j_gene: TRBJ2-1
CDR3aa: CASSRGPSAYNEQFF

v_gene: TRBV6-4
j_gene: TRBJ2-3
CDR3aa: CASSRQGDTDTQYF

v_gene: TRBV7-2
j_gene: TRBJ2-2
CDR3aa: CASSLRLAGGPTNTGELFF

v_gene: TRBV10-3
j_gene: TRBJ2-7
CDR3aa: CAITGTGVEQYF

v_gene: TRBV30
j_gene: TRBJ1-2
CDR3aa: CAWSPGYYGYTF

v_gene: TRBV4-3
j_gene: TRBJ1-1
CDR3aa: CASSLYSLNTEAFF

v_gene: TRBV7-8
j_gene: TRBJ1-1
CDR3aa: CASSSTEGQKVFF

v_gene: TRBV5-4
j_gene: TRBJ1-2
CDR3aa: CASSGTGGGGYTF

v_gene: TRBV6-1
j_gene: TRBJ1-5
CDR3aa: CASSDPNQPQHF

v_gene: TRBV30
j_gene: TRBJ2-1
CDR3aa: CACHKGRTYNEQFF

v_gene: TRBV9
j_gene: TRBJ2-1
CDR3aa: CASSVAGRGGNEQFF

v_gene: TRBV30
j_gene: TRBJ2-7
CDR3aa: CAWSPGQFGYEQYF

v_gene: TRBV6-1
j_gene: TRBJ2-2
CDR3aa: CASARDTGELFF

v_gene: TRBV19
j_gene: TRBJ2-5
CDR3aa: CASSKRAEQETQYF

v_gene: TRBV21-1
j_gene: TRBJ2-1
CDR3aa: CASSKGWSVWREGQDEQFF

v_gene: TRBV10-3
j_gene: TRBJ2-7
CDR3aa: CAISGTQGLGGEQYF

v_gene: TRBV11-2
j_gene: TRBJ2-2
CDR3aa: CASSGVPGLAGSGTGELFF

v_gene: TRBV6-1
j_gene: TRBJ2-5
CDR3aa: CASSIQGQETQYF

v_gene: TRBV6-5
j_gene: TRBJ2-1
CDR3aa: CASRVDFYNEQFF

v_gene: TRBV10-1
j_gene: TRBJ1-2
CDR3aa: CASIFDATLDGGYTF

v_gene: TRBV4-2
j_gene: TRBJ2-7
CDR3aa: CASSKEWAGGPFVHEQYF

v_gene: TRBV27
j_gene: TRBJ2-1
CDR3aa: CASSFLGSSYNEQFF

v_gene: TRBV19
j_gene: TRBJ2-2
CDR3aa: CASSITGATGELFF

v_gene: TRBV9
j_gene: TRBJ2-3
CDR3aa: CASSPAITSTDTQYF

v_gene: TRBV29-1
j_gene: TRBJ2-7
CDR3aa: CSVEIWGYEQYF

v_gene: TRBV7-8
j_gene: TRBJ2-7
CDR3aa: CASSSTRGGTEQYF

v_gene: TRBV5-1
j_gene: TRBJ2-7
CDR3aa: CASSLQREGSYEQYF

v_gene: TRBV28
j_gene: TRBJ1-4
CDR3aa: CASSLRTVPTNEKLFF

v_gene: TRBV9
j_gene: TRBJ2-1
CDR3aa: CASSVLADPRVGEQFF

v_gene: TRBV30
j_gene: TRBJ1-2
CDR3aa: CAWSDTGTGGAYGYTF

v_gene: TRBV15
j_gene: TRBJ2-1
CDR3aa: CATSEDRGLGEQFF

v_gene: TRBV7-2
j_gene: TRBJ2-1
CDR3aa: CASRFELGSYNEQFF

v_gene: TRBV28
j_gene: TRBJ1-1
CDR3aa: CASSVGGSTEAFF

v_gene: TRBV6-6
j_gene: TRBJ1-2
CDR3aa: CASSHRDQNPGYGYTF

v_gene: TRBV12-5
j_gene: TRBJ1-3
CDR3aa: CASGKGGNTIYF

v_gene: TRBV19
j_gene: TRBJ2-7
CDR3aa: CASSTPSGGKGYEQYF

v_gene: TRBV18
j_gene: TRBJ1-4
CDR3aa: CASSPFPTGNSEKLFF

v_gene: TRBV6-5
j_gene: TRBJ1-4
CDR3aa: CASSYSRGGEKLFF

v_gene: TRBV28
j_gene: TRBJ2-3
CDR3aa: CASSVRRLAGPDTQYF

v_gene: TRBV7-3
j_gene: TRBJ2-7
CDR3aa: CASSLEASGRGQQYF

v_gene: TRBV10-2
j_gene: TRBJ2-1
CDR3aa: CASSFSGSPYNEQFF

v_gene: TRBV7-2
j_gene: TRBJ2-6
CDR3aa: CASSQGSGANVLTF

v_gene: TRBV30
j_gene: TRBJ1-1
CDR3aa: CAWRDRDRNTEAFF

v_gene: TRBV7-2
j_gene: TRBJ2-1
CDR3aa: CASSLVGGGGGPRNEQFF

v_gene: TRBV5-4
j_gene: TRBJ2-2
CDR3aa: CASSLDRLANTGELFF

v_gene: TRBV7-2
j_gene: TRBJ2-2
CDR3aa: CASSLTVSAGITGELFF

v_gene: TRBV7-2
j_gene: TRBJ2-5
CDR3aa: CASSKRDGPWEQYF